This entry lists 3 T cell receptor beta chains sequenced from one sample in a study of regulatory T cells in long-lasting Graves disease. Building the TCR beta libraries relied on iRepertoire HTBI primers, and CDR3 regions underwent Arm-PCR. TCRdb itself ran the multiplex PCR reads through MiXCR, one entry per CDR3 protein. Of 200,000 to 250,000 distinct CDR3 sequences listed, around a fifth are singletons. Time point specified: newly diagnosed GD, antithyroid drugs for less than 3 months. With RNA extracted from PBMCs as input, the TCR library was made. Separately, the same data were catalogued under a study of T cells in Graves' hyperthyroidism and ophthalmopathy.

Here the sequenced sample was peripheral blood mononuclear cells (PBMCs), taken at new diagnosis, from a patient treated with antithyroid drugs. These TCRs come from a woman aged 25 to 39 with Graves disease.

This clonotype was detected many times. CDR3 sequence (DNA): TGTGCCACCTCTCGCGCTCGCACTGAAGCTTTCTTT. Protein sequence: CATSRARTEAFF. The V call is TRBV15, the J call TRBJ1-1; D is undetermined. The germline V gene has CDR1 LNHNV and CDR2 YYDKDF (reference sequence). The CDR3 extends over 12 amino acids. Trimming pared 8 bases from V and 4 bases from J, leaving 11 bases between.

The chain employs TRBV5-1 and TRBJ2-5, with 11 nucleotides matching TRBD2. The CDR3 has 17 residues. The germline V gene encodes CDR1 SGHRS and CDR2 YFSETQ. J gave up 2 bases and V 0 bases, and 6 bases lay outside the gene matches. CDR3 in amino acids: CASSLAGTSGPQETQYF. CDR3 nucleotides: TGCGCCAGCAGCTTGGCCGGGACTAGCGGCCCTCAAGAGACCCAGTACTTC. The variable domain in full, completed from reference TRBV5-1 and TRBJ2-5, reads KAGVTQTPRYLIKTRGQQVTLSCSPISGHRSVSWYQQTPGQGLQFLFEYFSETQRNKGNFPGRFSGRQFSNSRSEMNVSTLELGDSALYLCASSLAGTSGPQETQYFGPGTRLLVL.

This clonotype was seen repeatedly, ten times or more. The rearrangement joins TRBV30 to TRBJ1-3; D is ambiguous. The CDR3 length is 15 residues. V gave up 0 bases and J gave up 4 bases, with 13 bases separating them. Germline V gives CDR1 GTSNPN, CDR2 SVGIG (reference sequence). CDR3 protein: CAWSVEVSAGNTIYF. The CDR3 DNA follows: TGTGCCTGGAGTGTAGAAGTTTCGGCCGGAAACACCATATATTTT.